Reported below is one T cell receptor (beta chain). The data were taken from a study of cytomegalovirus exposure and HLA in healthy donors. 13 Jbeta primers and 60 Vbeta primers were used for the PCR. Clones were sequenced by immunoSEQ multiplex PCR, and TCRdb holds only the in-frame ones, with some missing. This table holds 150,000 to 200,000 clones, almost 85% found once. The CDR3 consists of 15 residues. Between the trimmed V and J ends, which lost 5 bases and 2 bases, there was a span of 16 bases. Germline assignment: CDR1 SGHVS and CDR2 FQNEAQ. The receptor was isolated from a boy aged 5-17 years in good health and CMV-seronegative. The J gene is TRBJ2-7, the V gene TRBV7-8; D gene uncertain. The sequenced material came from PBMCs. In DNA form, the CDR3 reads TGTGCCAGCAGCCCTCGTCGAATTACAGCCTACGAGCAGTACTTC. This gives the protein CASSPRRITAYEQYF.